The T cell receptor beta chain under discussion was sequenced for a study of T cell responses to AZD1222 COVID-19 vaccine. TCRdb keeps only in-frame clones here, not all; method: immunoSEQ multiplex PCR. The sample consists of approximately 77,000 clones, about 91% of them appearing once. Per germline, CDR1 MNHEY and CDR2 SVGAGI. Trimming removed 5 bases from V and 9 bases from J, with 13 bases in between. There are 12 residues in the CDR3. Here the sequenced sample was peripheral blood, taken on day 0 of MenACWY control vaccination. The receptor's source is an adult in good health. The chain combines TRBV6-5 with TRBJ1-1; the D gene is possibly TRBD1 (5 bases). CDR3 region: CASSNLQEKAFF. In nucleotides, the CDR3 is TGTGCCAGCAGTAACCTACAGGAAAAAGCTTTCTTT.